The present TCR beta chain was sequenced within a study of PD-L1 blockade in urothelial cancer. Overall study: Prior chemotherapy regimens per patient numbered 0 to 3. Blood was analyzed 3 weeks (second dose) and 6 weeks after treatment start.

In each PCR, synthetic TCR analog templates were spiked in. Measured with immunoSEQ multiplex PCR; TCRdb has only the in-frame clones, and not every one. The sample gives 90,000 to 120,000 clones, 91% of which show up once; 0.8% to 1% is in the top ten. In germline, CDR1 is ENHRY, CDR2 SYGVKD. The V end was cut by 8 bases, the J end by 2 bases, with 7 bases between. The CDR3 loop spans 12 amino acids. The chain employs TRBV10-3 and TRBJ1-5, with unresolved D. The receptor was derived from a woman of 80 years or more with urothelial cancer. The material sequenced was PBMCs, taken around atezolizumab (anti-PD-L1) treatment. CDR3 sequence reads: CAIATGNQPQHF. The CDR3 DNA reads TGTGCCATCGCCACGGGCAATCAGCCCCAGCATTTT.